Each of the 4 T cell receptor beta chains below was sequenced from the same sample in a study of T cell repertoires in cytomegalovirus infection. TCRdb passed the reads through MiXCR, listing each CDR3 protein once. The repertoire holds approximately 100,000 distinct CDR3 sequences, with 20% to 30% as singletons. Sequencing input: CD8+ T cells from PBMCs. These receptors were obtained from a human donor in good health (CMV status not recorded). Some clones in this sample may be carry-over from other donors' samples.

The J gene is TRBJ2-5, the V gene TRBV12-3 or TRBV12-4; perhaps TRBD2 as D (6 bases). Trimming took off 8 bases at V and 3 bases at J, with 16 bases between the two ends. The CDR3 is 14 amino acids. The CDR3 reads CASHSPGEEETQYF. DNA for the CDR3: TGTGCCAGCCATTCCCCGGGAGAGGAAGAGACCCAGTACTTC.

The sample holds many counts of this clonotype. The chain combines TRBV7-6 with TRBJ2-1; tentative D call: TRBD1 (6 bases). Trimming cost V 5 bases and J 9 bases, with 11 bases left between them. The germline V gene has CDR1 SGHVS and CDR2 FNYEAQ. The CDR3 runs 12 residues. This CDR3 is CASSPQGTEQFF. Here the CDR3 DNA reads TGTGCCAGCAGCCCTCAGGGGACTGAGCAGTTCTTC.

V usage is TRBV7-2 and J usage is TRBJ2-1; 13 nucleotides agree with TRBD2. The trim removed 5 bases at V and 0 bases at J, leaving 7 bases unmatched. This CDR3 contains 18 residues. Germline-derived CDR1 and CDR2 are SGHTA and FQGNSA. CDR3 sequence: CASSTSGLAGNSYNEQFF. The CDR3 DNA reads TGTGCCAGCAGCACCTCGGGACTAGCGGGGAACTCCTACAATGAGCAGTTCTTC.

This clonotype appeared a few times. The chain couples TRBV6-5 to TRBJ1-2; the match to TRBD1 covers 9 bases. After removal of 7 bases from V and 8 bases from J, the junction contained 5 bases not matched to a gene. Per germline, CDR1 MNHEY and CDR2 SVGAGI. The CDR3 covers 12 residues. The CDR3 region is CASTMGQGGYTF. CDR3 DNA sequence: TGTGCCAGCACCATGGGACAGGGAGGCTACACCTTC.